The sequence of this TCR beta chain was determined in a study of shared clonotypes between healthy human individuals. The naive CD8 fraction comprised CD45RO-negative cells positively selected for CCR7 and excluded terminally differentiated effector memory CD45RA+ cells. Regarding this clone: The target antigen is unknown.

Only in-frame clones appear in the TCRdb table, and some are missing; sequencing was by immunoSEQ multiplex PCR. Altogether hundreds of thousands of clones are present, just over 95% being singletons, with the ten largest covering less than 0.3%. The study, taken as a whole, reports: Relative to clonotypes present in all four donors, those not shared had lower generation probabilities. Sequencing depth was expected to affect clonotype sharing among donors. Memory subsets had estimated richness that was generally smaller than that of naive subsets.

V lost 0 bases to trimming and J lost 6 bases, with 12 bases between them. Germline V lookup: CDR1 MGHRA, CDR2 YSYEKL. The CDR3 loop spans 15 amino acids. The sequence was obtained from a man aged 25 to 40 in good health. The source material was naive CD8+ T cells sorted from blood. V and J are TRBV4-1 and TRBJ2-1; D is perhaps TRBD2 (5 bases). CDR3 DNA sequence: TGCGCCAGCAGCCAAGACAGGACGGACTTCAATGAGCAGTTCTTC. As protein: CASSQDRTDFNEQFF.